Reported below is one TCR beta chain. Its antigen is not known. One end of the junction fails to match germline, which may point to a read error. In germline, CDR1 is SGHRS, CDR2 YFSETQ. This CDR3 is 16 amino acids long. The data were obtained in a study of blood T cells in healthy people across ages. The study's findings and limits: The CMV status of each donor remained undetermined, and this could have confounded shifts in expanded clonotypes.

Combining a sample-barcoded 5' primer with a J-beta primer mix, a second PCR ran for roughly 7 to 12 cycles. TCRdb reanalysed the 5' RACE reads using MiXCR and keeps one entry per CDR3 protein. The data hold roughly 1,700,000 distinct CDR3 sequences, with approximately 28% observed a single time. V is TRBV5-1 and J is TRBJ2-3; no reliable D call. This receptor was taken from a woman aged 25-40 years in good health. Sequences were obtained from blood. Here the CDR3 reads CAGRFIGGSSTDTQYF. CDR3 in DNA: TGCGCCGGCAGATTCATTGGCGGATCTAGCACAGATACGCAGTATTTT.